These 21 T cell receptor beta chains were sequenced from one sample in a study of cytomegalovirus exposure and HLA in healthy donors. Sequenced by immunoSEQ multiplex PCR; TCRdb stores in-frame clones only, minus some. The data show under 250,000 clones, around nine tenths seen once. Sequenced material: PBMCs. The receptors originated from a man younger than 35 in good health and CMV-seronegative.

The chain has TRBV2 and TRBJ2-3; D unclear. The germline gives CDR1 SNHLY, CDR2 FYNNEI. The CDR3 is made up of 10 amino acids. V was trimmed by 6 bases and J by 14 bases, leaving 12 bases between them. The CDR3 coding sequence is TGTGCCAGCAGGCTGGTAGTTCCGTATTTT. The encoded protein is CASRLVVPYF.

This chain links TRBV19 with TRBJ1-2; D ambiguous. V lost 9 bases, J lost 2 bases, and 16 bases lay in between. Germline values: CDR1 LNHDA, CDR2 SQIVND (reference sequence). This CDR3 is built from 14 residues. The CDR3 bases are TGTGCCAGCGGAGGCCTGGGAGACAACTATGGCTACACCTTC. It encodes CASGGLGDNYGYTF.

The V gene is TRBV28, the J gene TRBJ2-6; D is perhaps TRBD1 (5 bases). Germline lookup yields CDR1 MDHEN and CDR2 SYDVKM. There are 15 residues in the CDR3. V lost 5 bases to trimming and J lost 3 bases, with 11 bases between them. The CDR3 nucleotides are TGTGCCAGCAGTCAAGGGGCGCTTGGGGCCAACGTCCTGACTTTC. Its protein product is CASSQGALGANVLTF. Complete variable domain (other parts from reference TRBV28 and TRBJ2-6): DVKVTQSSRYLVKRTGEKVFLECVQDMDHENMFWYRQDPGLGLRLIYFSYDVKMKEKGDIPEGYSVSREKKERFSLILESASTNQTSMYLCASSQGALGANVLTFGAGSRLTVL.

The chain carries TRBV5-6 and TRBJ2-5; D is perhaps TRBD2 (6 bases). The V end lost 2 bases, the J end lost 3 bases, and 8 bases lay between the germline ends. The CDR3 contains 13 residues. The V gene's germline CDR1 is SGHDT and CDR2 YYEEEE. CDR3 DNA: TGTGCCAGCAGCTTTCGGGGGAAAGAGACCCAGTACTTC. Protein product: CASSFRGKETQYF. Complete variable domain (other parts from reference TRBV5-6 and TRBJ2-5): DAGVTQSPTHLIKTRGQQVTLRCSPKSGHDTVSWYQQALGQGPQFIFQYYEEEERQRGNFPDRFSGHQFPNYSSELNVNALLLGDSALYLCASSFRGKETQYFGPGTRLLVL.

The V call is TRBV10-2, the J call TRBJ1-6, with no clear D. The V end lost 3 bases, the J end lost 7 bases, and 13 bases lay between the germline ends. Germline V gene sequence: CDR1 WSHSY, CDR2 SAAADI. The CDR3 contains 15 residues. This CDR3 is CASSDYRERNSPLHF. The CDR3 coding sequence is TGCGCCAGCAGTGACTACCGGGAACGAAATTCACCCCTCCACTTT.

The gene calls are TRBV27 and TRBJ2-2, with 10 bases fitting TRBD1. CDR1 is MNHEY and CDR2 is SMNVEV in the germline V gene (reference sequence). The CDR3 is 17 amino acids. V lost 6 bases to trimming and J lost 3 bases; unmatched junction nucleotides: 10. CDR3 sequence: CASSSGQGLSHTGELFF. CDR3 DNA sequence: TGTGCCAGCAGCTCGGGACAGGGGTTGTCGCACACCGGGGAGCTGTTTTTT.

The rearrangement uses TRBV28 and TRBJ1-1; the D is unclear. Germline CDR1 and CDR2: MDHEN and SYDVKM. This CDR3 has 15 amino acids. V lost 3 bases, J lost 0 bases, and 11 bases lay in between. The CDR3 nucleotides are TGTGCCAGCAGTTTTCTGCGCAGGTTGAACACTGAAGCTTTCTTT. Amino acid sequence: CASSFLRRLNTEAFF.

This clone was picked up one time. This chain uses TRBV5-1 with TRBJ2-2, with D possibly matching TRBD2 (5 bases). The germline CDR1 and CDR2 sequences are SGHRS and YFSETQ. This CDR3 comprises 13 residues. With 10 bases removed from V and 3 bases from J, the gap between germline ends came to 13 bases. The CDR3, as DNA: TGCGCCGGCGGACCCGGGGACACCGGGGAGCTGTTTTTT. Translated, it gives CAGGPGDTGELFF.

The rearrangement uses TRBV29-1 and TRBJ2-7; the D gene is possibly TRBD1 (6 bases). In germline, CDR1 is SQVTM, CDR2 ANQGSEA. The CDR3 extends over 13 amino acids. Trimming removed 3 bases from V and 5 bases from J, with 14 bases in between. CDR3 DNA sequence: TGCAGCGTTGACTTCACGGACAGAGACGAGCAGTACTTC. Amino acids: CSVDFTDRDEQYF.

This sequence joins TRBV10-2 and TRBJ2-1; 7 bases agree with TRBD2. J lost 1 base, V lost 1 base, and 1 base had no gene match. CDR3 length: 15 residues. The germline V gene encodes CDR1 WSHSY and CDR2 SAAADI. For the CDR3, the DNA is TGCGCCAGCAGTGAGTGGCGGGAGTCCTACAATGAGCAGTTCTTC. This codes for CASSEWRESYNEQFF.

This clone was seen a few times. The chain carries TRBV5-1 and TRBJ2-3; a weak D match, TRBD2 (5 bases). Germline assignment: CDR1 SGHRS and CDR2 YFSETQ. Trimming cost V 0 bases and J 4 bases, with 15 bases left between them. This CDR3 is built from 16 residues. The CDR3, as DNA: TGCGCCAGCAGCTTGGCGATAGGGATCGGGGCAGATACGCAGTATTTT. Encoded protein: CASSLAIGIGADTQYF.

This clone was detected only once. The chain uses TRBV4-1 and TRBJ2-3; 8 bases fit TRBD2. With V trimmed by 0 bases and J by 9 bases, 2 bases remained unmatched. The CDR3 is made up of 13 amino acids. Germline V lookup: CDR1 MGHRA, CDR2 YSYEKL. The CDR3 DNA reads TGCGCCAGCAGCCAAGAGGGACTAGGCACGCAGTATTTT. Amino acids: CASSQEGLGTQYF.

CDR3 nucleotide sequence: TGTGCCAGCAGCGAGGACAGACACAATGAGCAGTTCTTC. It yields the protein CASSEDRHNEQFF. The gene calls are TRBV9 and TRBJ2-1, with D perhaps TRBD1 (6 bases). Deletions cut 3 bases from V and 5 bases from J, with 9 bases between. This CDR3 contains 13 residues. CDR1 SGDLS and CDR2 YYNGEE come from the germline V gene.

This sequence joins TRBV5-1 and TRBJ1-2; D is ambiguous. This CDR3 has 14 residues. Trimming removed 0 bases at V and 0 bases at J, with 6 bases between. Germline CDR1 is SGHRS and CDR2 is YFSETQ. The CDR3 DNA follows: TGCGCCAGCAGCTTGGTAGCAGCTAACTATGGCTACACCTTC. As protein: CASSLVAANYGYTF.

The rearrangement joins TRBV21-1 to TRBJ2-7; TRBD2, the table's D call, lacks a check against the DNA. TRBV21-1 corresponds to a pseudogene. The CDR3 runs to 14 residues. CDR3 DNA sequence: TGTGCCAGCAGGGCGGGCCCTTCCTCCTACGAGCAGTACTTC. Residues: CASRAGPSSYEQYF.

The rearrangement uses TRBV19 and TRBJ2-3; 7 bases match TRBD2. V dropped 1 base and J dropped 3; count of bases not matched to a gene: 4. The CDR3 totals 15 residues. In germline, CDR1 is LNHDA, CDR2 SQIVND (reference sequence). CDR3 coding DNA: TGTGCCAGTAGTATAGGTATACTAGCGACAGATACGCAGTATTTT. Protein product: CASSIGILATDTQYF.

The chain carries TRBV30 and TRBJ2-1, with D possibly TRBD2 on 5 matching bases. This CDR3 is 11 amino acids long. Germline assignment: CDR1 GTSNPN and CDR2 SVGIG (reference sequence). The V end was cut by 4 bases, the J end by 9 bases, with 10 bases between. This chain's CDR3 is CAWTEGLEQFF. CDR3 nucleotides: TGTGCCTGGACCGAGGGCCTTGAGCAGTTCTTC. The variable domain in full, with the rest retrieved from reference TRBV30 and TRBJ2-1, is SQTIHQWPATLVQPVGSPLSLECTVEGTSNPNLYWYRQAAGRGLQLLFYSVGIGQISSEVPQNLSASRPQDRQFILSSKKLLLSDSGFYLCAWTEGLEQFFGPGTRLTVL.

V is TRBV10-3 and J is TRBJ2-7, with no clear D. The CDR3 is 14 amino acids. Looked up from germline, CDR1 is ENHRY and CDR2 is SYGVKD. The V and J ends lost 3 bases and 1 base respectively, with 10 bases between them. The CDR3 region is CAISESAASYEQYF. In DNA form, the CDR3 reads TGTGCCATCAGTGAATCGGCGGCATCCTACGAGCAGTACTTC.

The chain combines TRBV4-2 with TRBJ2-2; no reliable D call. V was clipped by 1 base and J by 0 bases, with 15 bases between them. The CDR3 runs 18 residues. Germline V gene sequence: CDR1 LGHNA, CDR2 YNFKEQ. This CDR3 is CASSQAPLVSANTGELFF. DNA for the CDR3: TGTGCCAGCAGCCAAGCCCCCCTGGTCAGCGCGAACACCGGGGAGCTGTTTTTT.

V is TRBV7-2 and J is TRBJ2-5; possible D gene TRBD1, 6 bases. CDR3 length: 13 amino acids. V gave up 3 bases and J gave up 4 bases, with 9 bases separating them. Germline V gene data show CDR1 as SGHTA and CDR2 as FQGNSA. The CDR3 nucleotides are TGTGCCAGCAGCTTGGGGGCGGGAGAGACCCAGTACTTC. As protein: CASSLGAGETQYF.

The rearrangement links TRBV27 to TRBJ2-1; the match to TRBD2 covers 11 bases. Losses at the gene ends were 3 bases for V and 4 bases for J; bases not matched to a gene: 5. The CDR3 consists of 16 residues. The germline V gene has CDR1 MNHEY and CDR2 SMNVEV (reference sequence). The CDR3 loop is CASSLSGTSGYNEQFF. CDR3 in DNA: TGTGCCAGCAGTTTGTCTGGGACTAGCGGATACAATGAGCAGTTCTTC.